Described below is a single TCR beta chain sequence and its context. Its cognate antigen is unknown. RNA transcripts were the template for amplifying TCR beta CDR3 regions. With the HTBI primer set, the TCR CDR3 went through a first round of RT-PCR. TCRdb recomputed calls from the multiplex PCR reads with MiXCR, one row per CDR3 protein. In the table there are 350,000 to 400,000 distinct CDR3 sequences, approximately 13% of which are singletons. This specimen belongs to a study of T cells in Graves' hyperthyroidism and ophthalmopathy. Study context: Peripheral blood was collected at initial diagnosis, before any treatment.

It was 10 ml of fresh peripheral blood that supplied the PBMCs. Study-wide results and caveats: Median prediction lead before ophthalmopathy onset was 5 to 7.5 months with the model. From stable hyperthyroidism, ophthalmopathy was separated by a 13 V-J model.

Trimming stripped 0 bases from V and 4 bases from J, with 12 bases between. Germline V CDR1 and CDR2: MNHNY, SVGAGI (reference sequence). The CDR3 runs to 16 residues. The source is a woman between 55 and 75 years old with Graves' hyperthyroidism. The chain is built from TRBV6-6 and TRBJ1-4; possibly TRBD1 for D (5 bases). Sequences were obtained from blood. The CDR3 sequence is CASSYSRGGGNEKLFF. The CDR3 DNA reads as TGTGCCAGCAGTTACTCTCGGGGGGGGGGTAATGAAAAACTGTTTTTT.